This T cell receptor (beta chain) was documented in a study of shared clonotypes between healthy human individuals. The wider study: There were three CD4 naive, three CD4 memory, two CD8 naive and one CD8 memory plates per donor.

It was CD45RO-negative cells, positively selected for CCR7, that made up naive CD8 cells, with terminally differentiated effector memory CD45RA+ cells excluded. The study drew its donors from healthy HIV-negative adults without recent acute infections or vaccinations. About this clone: The antigen is unknown.

Study-wide points: Naive subsets tended to show greater estimated richness than memory subsets.

V was trimmed by 3 bases and J by 3 bases, leaving 13 bases between them. This CDR3 contains 15 residues. Germline CDR1 and CDR2: SGHVS and FQNEAQ. The data were produced by immunoSEQ multiplex PCR, yet TCRdb's version contains in-frame clones alone and is incomplete. Among roughly 890,000 clones listed, 80% to 95% were seen once. Sequencing was performed on naive CD8+ T cells sorted from blood. The chain is built from TRBV7-8 and TRBJ2-3; D is possibly TRBD1 or TRBD2 (6 bases each). This TCR was recovered from a man aged 25 to 40 in good health. CDR3 sequence reads: CASSFVTGRTDTQYF. DNA of the CDR3: TGTGCCAGCAGCTTCGTAACAGGGAGGACAGATACGCAGTATTTT.